This T cell receptor (beta chain) originates from a study of T cell repertoires in cytomegalovirus infection. Turning to the study itself: Based on public TCR beta signatures, there were indications of CMV infection and of a matching HLA type.

TCRdb used MiXCR to reprocess the reads, holding one entry per CDR3 protein. The sample has around 140,000 distinct CDR3 sequences; approximately 30% are singletons. With respect to this clonotype: Its antigen remains unidentified.

Trimming took off 4 bases at V and 1 base at J, with 16 bases between the two ends. The CDR3 consists of 16 residues. Looked up from germline, CDR1 is MDHEN and CDR2 is SYDVKM. The chain has TRBV28 and TRBJ1-1; D gene ambiguous. The source was CD8+ T cells from cultured PBMCs, collected from culture after CMV antigen stimulation. This TCR came from a human donor in good health (CMV status not recorded). Some clones in this sample may be carry-over from other donors' samples. The CDR3 is CASSSTLGLPNTEAFF. The CDR3 nucleotides read TGTGCCAGCAGTTCCACCCTGGGCCTCCCGAACACTGAAGCTTTCTTT.